Included here is one T cell receptor (beta chain) sequence, with context. Clones were sequenced by immunoSEQ multiplex PCR, and TCRdb holds only the in-frame ones, with some missing. The sample lists about 120,000 clones, roughly 76% seen once, with about 10% in the top ten. This specimen belongs to a study of blood T cell repertoires in COVID-19. The CDR3 runs to 16 residues. Trimming shortened V by 4 bases and J by 8 bases, and 18 bases separated the two germline ends. Germline CDR1 and CDR2: KGHSH and LQKENI. This rearrangement joins TRBV18 to TRBJ1-6, with D possibly matching TRBD1 (5 bases). The sample was peripheral blood. The receptor's source is a human donor in a cohort sampled during active COVID-19. The CDR3 region has the DNA TGTGCCAGCTCACAAACTACGACAGATTTACATTCACCCCTCCACTTT. Protein sequence: CASSQTTTDLHSPLHF.